Below, 28 T cell receptor beta chains from the same sample are listed, as sequenced in a study of cytomegalovirus exposure and HLA in healthy donors. Clones were read by immunoSEQ multiplex PCR, and TCRdb kept only the in-frame ones, dropping some. The sample includes over 150,000 clones, just under 90% of them seen just once. Sequenced: PBMCs. These receptors were obtained from a man between 18 and 29 years old in good health and CMV-seropositive.

The chain is built from TRBV11-3 and TRBJ1-5; 7 bases are shared with TRBD1. After removal of 4 bases from V and 4 bases from J, the junction contained 1 base not matched to a gene. Germline assignment: CDR1 SGHNT and CDR2 YENEEA. The CDR3 length is 13 residues. CDR3 residues: CASSWGQNQPQHF. The DNA for the CDR3 is TGTGCCAGCAGCTGGGGACAGAATCAGCCCCAGCATTTT.

This chain joins TRBV2 and TRBJ1-3; TRBD1 agrees at 8 bases. Germline V lookup: CDR1 SNHLY, CDR2 FYNNEI. The CDR3 runs 16 residues. V dropped 7 bases and J dropped 2; count of bases not matched to a gene: 10. This chain's CDR3 is CASTPNPGGTGNTIYF. DNA for the CDR3: TGTGCCAGCACCCCGAACCCAGGGGGCACTGGAAACACCATATATTTT. The whole variable domain, filled in from reference TRBV2 and TRBJ1-3, reads EPEVTQTPSHQVTQMGQEVILRCVPISNHLYFYWYRQILGQKVEFLVSFYNNEISEKSEIFDDQFSVERPDGSNFTLKIRSTKLEDSAMYFCASTPNPGGTGNTIYFGEGSWLTVV.

V usage is TRBV27 and J usage is TRBJ2-1, with 13 bases fitting TRBD2. The CDR3 covers 15 residues. V lost 5 bases and J lost 7; bases outside the gene matches: 5. Germline V gene data show CDR1 as MNHEY and CDR2 as SMNVEV (reference sequence). DNA for the CDR3: TGTGCCAGCAGTCCGGGACTAGCGGGAACAAATGAGCAGTTCTTC. It yields the protein CASSPGLAGTNEQFF.

The V gene is TRBV11-3, the J gene TRBJ2-5, with TRBD1 matching 7 bases. This CDR3 spans 15 amino acids. Germline V gene sequence: CDR1 SGHNT, CDR2 YENEEA. Losses at the gene ends were 5 bases for V and 2 bases for J; bases not matched to a gene: 8. The CDR3 sequence is CASSPLVTGQETQYF. CDR3 bases: TGTGCCAGCAGCCCCTTAGTGACAGGGCAAGAGACCCAGTACTTC.

The chain joins TRBV6-6 to TRBJ2-7; 7 bases map to TRBD2. The length of the CDR3 is 14 residues. The V gene end was trimmed by 5 bases and the J gene end by 2 bases; junction bases not matched to a gene: 6. Germline CDR1 is MNHNY and CDR2 is SVGAGI (reference sequence). As DNA, the CDR3 is TGTGCCAGCAGTAGAGCGGGACGCCCCTACGAGCAGTACTTC. Translated: CASSRAGRPYEQYF.

The chain couples TRBV11-2 to TRBJ1-2; D uncertain. This CDR3 contains 14 residues. Germline V CDR1 and CDR2: SGHAT, FQNNGV. The V end lost 0 bases, the J end lost 1 base, and 6 bases lay between the germline ends. Here the CDR3 DNA reads TGTGCCAGCAGCTTAGATCTGTTTAACTATGGCTACACCTTC. This sequence encodes CASSLDLFNYGYTF. Together with reference TRBV11-2 and TRBJ1-2, the CDR3 gives the full variable domain: EAGVAQSPRYKIIEKRQSVAFWCNPISGHATLYWYQQILGQGPKLLIQFQNNGVVDDSQLPKDRFSAERLKGVDSTLKIQPAKLEDSAVYLCASSLDLFNYGYTFGSGTRLTVV.

The rearrangement links TRBV6-1 to TRBJ2-1; D is possibly TRBD1 (5 bases). The length of the CDR3 is 14 residues. CDR1 is MNHNS and CDR2 is SASEGT in the germline V gene. The V and J ends lost 10 bases and 3 bases respectively, with 16 bases between them. The CDR3 sequence: CATKQGPRYNEQFF. The CDR3 DNA follows: TGTGCCACAAAGCAGGGTCCCCGCTACAATGAGCAGTTCTTC.

The chain has TRBV27 and TRBJ2-7; 10 bases fit TRBD1. Germline CDR1 and CDR2: MNHEY and SMNVEV (reference sequence). The CDR3 has 15 amino acids. Trimming cost V 0 bases and J 8 bases; bases outside gene matches: 7. The CDR3 loop reads CASSLSVTGGAKQYF. CDR3 DNA sequence: TGTGCCAGCAGTTTATCAGTGACAGGGGGCGCCAAGCAGTACTTC.

This clone has only a few counts. V and J are TRBV4-2 and TRBJ1-2, with 7 bases fitting TRBD1. Germline CDR1 LGHNA, CDR2 YNFKEQ. This CDR3 has 17 amino acids. The V and J ends lost 0 bases and 0 bases, in that order; junction bases with no gene match: 7. The CDR3 nucleotides read TGTGCCAGCAGCCAAGACCCCTATACAGGGGCTAACTATGGCTACACCTTC. This translates into CASSQDPYTGANYGYTF.

CDR3 in amino acids: CASSLTGLAGRWGYNEQFF. CDR3 nucleotide sequence: TGTGCCAGCAGCTTGACGGGACTAGCGGGGAGATGGGGCTACAATGAGCAGTTCTTC. V usage is TRBV7-8 and J usage is TRBJ2-1; the match to TRBD2 covers 13 bases. Germline V gene data show CDR1 as SGHVS and CDR2 as FQNEAQ. Trimming at V came to 3 bases and at J to 3 bases, leaving 11 bases not matched to a gene. CDR3 size: 19 residues.

The genes are TRBV2 and TRBJ2-1; TRBD2 is a possible D gene (7 bases). Between the trimmed V and J ends, which lost 6 bases and 12 bases, there was a span of 15 bases. CDR3 length: 12 residues. The V gene's germline CDR1 is SNHLY and CDR2 FYNNEI. DNA for the CDR3: TGTGCCAGCAGATACTCCGGGGGGCGGCAGTTCTTC. As protein: CASRYSGGRQFF.

V usage is TRBV27 and J usage is TRBJ2-7; 10 nucleotides agree with TRBD2. V dropped 6 bases and J dropped 6; count of bases not matched to a gene: 8. The CDR3 consists of 14 residues. CDR1 MNHEY and CDR2 SMNVEV come from the germline V gene (reference sequence). The CDR3 loop is CASRLAGIRREQYF. In nucleotides, the CDR3 is TGTGCCAGCAGACTAGCGGGAATTCGTCGCGAGCAGTACTTC.

The chain is built from TRBV19 and TRBJ2-5; 7 nucleotides line up with TRBD2. V lost 3 bases and J lost 5; bases outside the gene matches: 0. The CDR3 totals 12 residues. Germline loops: CDR1 LNHDA, CDR2 SQIVND (reference sequence). CDR3 nucleotides: TGTGCCAGTAGTATCGGGAGGGAGACCCAGTACTTC. It specifies CASSIGRETQYF.

The chain couples TRBV5-8 to TRBJ2-7, with TRBD2 identical over 11 bases. J gave up 2 bases and V 3 bases, and 4 bases lay outside the gene matches. The germline gives CDR1 SGHTS, CDR2 YDEGEE. This CDR3 is built from 15 residues. The CDR3 spells CASSSGTSGTYEQYF. The CDR3 bases are TGTGCCAGCAGCTCGGGGACTAGCGGCACCTACGAGCAGTACTTC.

This clone has only one observation. V is TRBV6-6 and J is TRBJ2-5, with 8 bases that match TRBD1. CDR1 is MNHNY and CDR2 is SVGAGI in the germline V gene (reference sequence). Germline trimming cut 1 base from V and 2 bases from J; bases unmatched to any gene: 3. CDR3 length: 15 residues. For the CDR3, the DNA is TGTGCCAGCAGTTACTTGGACAGGGCTCAAGAGACCCAGTACTTC. Protein: CASSYLDRAQETQYF.

CDR3 loop: CASSFAGDGNQPQHF. CDR3 nucleotides: TGCGCCAGCAGCTTCGCGGGGGATGGCAATCAGCCCCAGCATTTT. J is TRBJ1-5 and V is TRBV5-1, with D maybe TRBD1 (5 bases). The CDR3 has 15 amino acids. The V gene's germline CDR1 is SGHRS and CDR2 YFSETQ. V was trimmed by 2 bases and J by 2 bases, leaving 11 bases between them.

In DNA, the CDR3 is TGTGCCAGCAGTCCTCAGGGGGAGAACTATGGCTACACCTTC. It specifies CASSPQGENYGYTF. The chain joins TRBV2 to TRBJ1-2; TRBD1 matches at 7 bases. Germline lookup yields CDR1 SNHLY and CDR2 FYNNEI. V dropped 5 bases and J dropped 2; count of bases not matched to a gene: 5. The CDR3 has 14 amino acids.

The chain couples TRBV15 to TRBJ2-6; TRBD1 aligns across 8 bases. CDR3 size: 16 residues. Unmatched junction bases numbered 3, after V lost 3 bases and J lost 2 bases. Germline V lookup: CDR1 LNHNV, CDR2 YYDKDF (reference sequence). The CDR3 coding sequence is TGTGCCACCAGCAGGACGACAGGGGCTGGGGCCAACGTCCTGACTTTC. Its translation is CATSRTTGAGANVLTF.

The chain recombines TRBV19 with TRBJ1-2; a possible D gene is TRBD1 (6 bases). The CDR3 runs to 15 residues. The V end lost 5 bases, the J end lost 5 bases, and 18 bases lay between the germline ends. Germline loops: CDR1 LNHDA, CDR2 SQIVND (reference sequence). The DNA for the CDR3 is TGTGCCAGTAGTGATCGGGGACAACAAACGTATGGCTACACCTTC. Encoded protein: CASSDRGQQTYGYTF. The full variable domain, rest sourced from reference TRBV19 and TRBJ1-2, is DGGITQSPKYLFRKEGQNVTLSCEQNLNHDAMYWYRQDPGQGLRLIYYSQIVNDFQKGDIAEGYSVSREKKESFPLTVTSAQKNPTAFYLCASSDRGQQTYGYTFGSGTRLTVV.

This sequence joins TRBV27 and TRBJ2-7; a possible D gene is TRBD2 (5 bases). CDR1 is MNHEY and CDR2 is SMNVEV in the germline V gene (reference sequence). Trimming took off 5 bases at V and 4 bases at J, with 9 bases between the two ends. The CDR3 runs to 12 residues. The CDR3 spells CASSHGGYEQYF. The CDR3 DNA reads TGTGCCAGCAGTCACGGAGGATACGAGCAGTACTTC.

The sample holds one count of this clone. This sequence joins TRBV10-1 and TRBJ1-5; D gene uncertain. This CDR3 is 12 amino acids long. The germline gives CDR1 WNHNN, CDR2 SYGVQD (reference sequence). The V end was cut by 8 bases, the J end by 5 bases, with 10 bases between. The CDR3 sequence: CASRREDQPQHF. CDR3 bases: TGCGCCAGCCGTCGGGAGGATCAGCCCCAGCATTTT.

J is TRBJ2-7 and V is TRBV19, with D possibly matching TRBD2 (6 bases). CDR1 LNHDA and CDR2 SQIVND come from the germline V gene (reference sequence). The germline V and J ends were trimmed by 4 bases and 4 bases, with 26 bases remaining between them. The CDR3 consists of 18 residues. The CDR3 nucleotides are TGTGCCAGTAGTACACCCCCCTGGAGGAGGGACGAGACTTACGAGCAGTACTTC. Protein sequence: CASSTPPWRRDETYEQYF.

This clone has only one observation. The chain joins TRBV6-1 to TRBJ2-2, with D perhaps TRBD1 (6 bases). V lost 5 bases and J 4 bases, leaving 11 bases between the germline ends. In germline, CDR1 is MNHNS, CDR2 SASEGT. The CDR3 extends over 14 amino acids. The CDR3 protein is CASSLQGFTGELFF. The CDR3 nucleotides are TGTGCCAGCAGTCTACAGGGTTTCACCGGGGAGCTGTTTTTT.

V gene TRBV7-8 combines with J gene TRBJ2-7, with D hard to call. V lost 5 bases and J 2 bases, leaving 16 bases between the germline ends. Germline V CDR1 and CDR2: SGHVS, FQNEAQ. This CDR3 spans 15 amino acids. CDR3 DNA sequence: TGTGCCAGCAGCCCGCACCGGGTCACGACCTACGAGCAGTACTTC. As protein: CASSPHRVTTYEQYF.

The chain links TRBV28 to TRBJ2-7; maybe TRBD2 (6 bases). V was pared by 3 bases and J by 5 bases, with 11 bases between. Germline CDR1 is MDHEN and CDR2 is SYDVKM. This CDR3 spans 13 amino acids. CDR3 DNA: TGTGCCAGCAGTTTGCTGGGCGGGGACGAGCAGTACTTC. This codes for CASSLLGGDEQYF.

The chain uses TRBV2 and TRBJ2-1, with TRBD2 matching over 9 bases. This CDR3 spans 18 amino acids. With V trimmed by 6 bases and J by 0 bases, 12 bases remained unmatched. CDR1 and CDR2 from the germline V gene are SNHLY and FYNNEI. The CDR3 region is CASRGLAGTALSYNEQFF. In nucleotides, the CDR3 is TGTGCCAGCAGGGGGCTAGCGGGAACCGCTCTCTCCTACAATGAGCAGTTCTTC. Full variable domain (remainder filled in from reference TRBV2 and TRBJ2-1): EPEVTQTPSHQVTQMGQEVILRCVPISNHLYFYWYRQILGQKVEFLVSFYNNEISEKSEIFDDQFSVERPDGSNFTLKIRSTKLEDSAMYFCASRGLAGTALSYNEQFFGPGTRLTVL.

This sequence joins TRBV7-9 and TRBJ2-7, with D uncertain. V was cut by 2 bases and J by 8 bases, with 13 bases left in between. The CDR3 sequence is 13 residues long. Germline values: CDR1 SEHNR, CDR2 FQNEAQ (reference sequence). The chain's CDR3 is CASSLYPPGQQYF. The CDR3 DNA is TGTGCCAGCAGCTTATACCCCCCAGGCCAGCAGTACTTC.

The genes are TRBV7-6 and TRBJ2-7; D perhaps matches TRBD2 (6 bases). This CDR3 is 16 amino acids long. V was trimmed by 1 base and J by 4 bases, leaving 17 bases between them. CDR1 is SGHVS, CDR2 FNYEAQ, per germline. The CDR3 loop is CASSLDSGALAYEQYF. DNA for the CDR3: TGTGCCAGCAGCTTAGACTCGGGAGCCCTTGCGTACGAGCAGTACTTC.